The 17 T cell receptor beta chains presented below share a single source sample, sequenced in a study of blood T cell repertoires in COVID-19. Generated by immunoSEQ multiplex PCR, the TCRdb table keeps only in-frame clones and is missing some. The table records 200,000 to 250,000 clones, 75% to 85% of them present only once. Input material: peripheral blood. The source is a woman between 65 and 79 years old with COVID-19, enrolled during active disease.

The chain carries TRBV27 and TRBJ2-1, with 12 nucleotides matching TRBD2. Germline CDR1 reads MNHEY; CDR2 reads SMNVEV (reference sequence). The CDR3 runs 16 residues. The V and J ends lost 4 bases and 7 bases, in that order; junction bases with no gene match: 8. CDR3 sequence: CASSSLTSGGRNEQFF. CDR3 nucleotide sequence: TGTGCCAGCAGTTCCCTGACTAGCGGGGGAAGGAATGAGCAGTTCTTC.

The count of this clone is one. V usage is TRBV7-3 and J usage is TRBJ2-5; perhaps TRBD1 as D (5 bases). Germline CDR1 and CDR2: SGHTA and FQGTGA. V lost 5 bases, J lost 5 bases, and 12 bases lay in between. The CDR3 sequence is 13 residues long. CDR3 residues: CASSPMSGETQYF. The CDR3 DNA is TGTGCCAGCAGCCCCATGTCAGGGGAGACCCAGTACTTC.

This chain connects TRBV19 to TRBJ2-3; 10 nucleotides match TRBD1. This CDR3 is built from 15 residues. CDR1 and CDR2 from the germline V gene are LNHDA and SQIVND (reference sequence). V trimming: 4 bases; J trimming: 3 bases; junction bases outside the gene matches: 4. The CDR3 DNA follows: TGTGCCAGTAGTAAGGGACAGGGGATTACAGATACGCAGTATTTT. Encoded protein: CASSKGQGITDTQYF.

The chain has TRBV7-9 and TRBJ2-2; 10 nucleotides align to TRBD1. The CDR3 consists of 15 residues. CDR1 is SEHNR, CDR2 FQNEAQ, per germline (reference sequence). V trimming: 5 bases; J trimming: 3 bases; junction bases outside the gene matches: 3. This chain's CDR3 is CASSPGTGDTGELFF. The DNA for the CDR3 is TGTGCCAGCAGCCCCGGGACAGGGGACACCGGGGAGCTGTTTTTT.

This chain joins TRBV3-1 (or the pseudogene TRBV3-2) and TRBJ2-1, with TRBD2 as a possible D gene (5 bases). V was clipped by 1 base and J by 7 bases, with 20 bases between them. The V gene's germline CDR1 is LGHDT and CDR2 YNNKEL (reference sequence). The CDR3 runs 17 residues. The CDR3 spells CASSQGVPSWMRNEQFF. The CDR3, as DNA: TGTGCCAGCAGCCAAGGGGTACCTAGCTGGATGAGGAATGAGCAGTTCTTC.

V is TRBV19 and J is TRBJ2-3; TRBD1 aligns across 7 bases. The germline V gene has CDR1 LNHDA and CDR2 SQIVND (reference sequence). With 9 bases clipped from V and 0 bases from J, the junction kept 12 bases outside the gene matches. This CDR3 comprises 16 residues. The CDR3 here is CASQSTGVGSTDTQYF. DNA for the CDR3: TGTGCCAGCCAGTCCACAGGGGTGGGGAGCACAGATACGCAGTATTTT.

The chain has TRBV18 and TRBJ1-5; TRBD1 matches at 7 bases. CDR1 and CDR2 from the germline V gene are KGHSH and LQKENI. After removal of 2 bases from V and 0 bases from J, the junction contained 1 base not matched to a gene. This CDR3 spans 15 amino acids. CDR3 sequence reads: CASSPGTDSNQPQHF. CDR3 DNA: TGTGCCAGCTCACCAGGGACAGATAGCAATCAGCCCCAGCATTTT.

This clone was picked up one time. The chain couples TRBV7-2 to TRBJ2-1, with D tentatively TRBD1 (6 bases). Trimming removed 9 bases at V and 2 bases at J, with 17 bases between. The CDR3 totals 15 residues. Germline loops: CDR1 SGHTA, CDR2 FQGNSA. The CDR3 sequence is CASFLGAPTYNEQFF. CDR3 DNA: TGTGCCAGTTTCCTGGGGGCCCCGACCTACAATGAGCAGTTCTTC.

The chain uses TRBV3-1 (or the pseudogene TRBV3-2) and TRBJ1-1; a possible D gene is TRBD1 (5 bases). The germline V gene has CDR1 LGHDT and CDR2 YNNKEL (reference sequence). The CDR3 totals 13 residues. Deletions cut 6 bases from V and 0 bases from J, with 8 bases between. Here the CDR3 reads CASSLTVNTEAFF. The CDR3 DNA is TGTGCCAGCAGTCTGACAGTGAACACTGAAGCTTTCTTT.

The chain couples TRBV11-2 to TRBJ1-4; 9 nucleotides line up with TRBD1. From germline, CDR1 is SGHAT and CDR2 FQNNGV. Germline trimming cut 6 bases from V and 7 bases from J; bases unmatched to any gene: 6. The CDR3 spans 14 residues. The DNA for the CDR3 is TGTGCCAGCAGGGACAGGGGTTCTGGTGAAAAACTGTTTTTT. Encoded protein: CASRDRGSGEKLFF.

CDR3 in amino acids: CASSLQGLNTGELFF. DNA of the CDR3: TGTGCCAGCAGCCTACAGGGATTAAACACCGGGGAGCTGTTTTTT. The rearrangement joins TRBV6-2 or TRBV6-3 to TRBJ2-2; the D gene is possibly TRBD1 (6 bases). V lost 6 bases, J lost 2 bases, and 13 bases lay in between. Germline assignment: CDR1 MNHEY and CDR2 SVGEGT. This CDR3 contains 15 residues.

This rearrangement joins TRBV20-1 to TRBJ2-1; 11 nucleotides match TRBD2. The length of the CDR3 is 15 residues. Germline CDR1 DFQATT, CDR2 SNEGSKA (reference sequence). Trimming cost V 3 bases and J 3 bases; bases outside gene matches: 4. CDR3 coding DNA: TGCAGTGCTAGTGTTAGCGGGAGGGGCTACAATGAGCAGTTCTTC. Its translation is CSASVSGRGYNEQFF.

This sequence joins TRBV11-2 and TRBJ2-7; 7 bases are shared with TRBD2. V dropped 5 bases and J dropped 3; count of bases not matched to a gene: 10. Germline V gene sequence: CDR1 SGHAT, CDR2 FQNNGV. This CDR3 region has 15 residues. The CDR3 is CASSAFTSEHYEQYF. The CDR3 nucleotides are TGTGCCAGCAGCGCGTTCACTAGCGAGCACTACGAGCAGTACTTC. The full variable domain, in which reference TRBV11-2 and TRBJ2-7 provide the parts outside the CDR3, is EAGVAQSPRYKIIEKRQSVAFWCNPISGHATLYWYQQILGQGPKLLIQFQNNGVVDDSQLPKDRFSAERLKGVDSTLKIQPAKLEDSAVYLCASSAFTSEHYEQYFGPGTRLTVT.

This sequence joins TRBV18 and TRBJ2-3, with TRBD1 matching over 11 bases. This CDR3 region has 16 residues. V was clipped by 3 bases and J by 2 bases; unmatched bases: 4. The germline V gene encodes CDR1 KGHSH and CDR2 LQKENI. The CDR3 DNA is TGTGCCAGCTCACCGGGGACAGGGGGTCACACAGATACGCAGTATTTT. It encodes CASSPGTGGHTDTQYF.

J is TRBJ1-1 and V is TRBV19, with D uncertain. Germline V gives CDR1 LNHDA, CDR2 SQIVND (reference sequence). The CDR3 spans 13 residues. V was cut by 7 bases and J by 4 bases, with 13 bases left in between. The CDR3 DNA reads TGTGCCAGTACTTTGCGGTATTCCACTGAAGCTTTCTTT. Its protein is CASTLRYSTEAFF.

Of note for this clone: Other DNA sequences from this sample encode an identical CDR3 as well. This rearrangement joins TRBV5-1 to TRBJ1-2, with 8 nucleotides matching TRBD1. In germline, CDR1 is SGHRS, CDR2 YFSETQ. V lost 2 bases to trimming and J lost 3 bases; unmatched junction nucleotides: 0. This CDR3 spans 13 amino acids. The DNA for the CDR3 is TGCGCCAGCAGCTTACAGGGGGACTATGGCTACACCTTC. Protein product: CASSLQGDYGYTF.

V and J are TRBV19 and TRBJ1-1; TRBD1 agrees at 10 bases. The length of the CDR3 is 15 residues. Looked up from germline, CDR1 is LNHDA and CDR2 is SQIVND (reference sequence). J was trimmed by 10 bases and V by 7 bases; bases with no gene match: 15. CDR3 DNA sequence: TGTGCCAGTACCCGACGGTCAGGACAGGGGGGGATAGCTTTCTTT. Translating gives CASTRRSGQGGIAFF.